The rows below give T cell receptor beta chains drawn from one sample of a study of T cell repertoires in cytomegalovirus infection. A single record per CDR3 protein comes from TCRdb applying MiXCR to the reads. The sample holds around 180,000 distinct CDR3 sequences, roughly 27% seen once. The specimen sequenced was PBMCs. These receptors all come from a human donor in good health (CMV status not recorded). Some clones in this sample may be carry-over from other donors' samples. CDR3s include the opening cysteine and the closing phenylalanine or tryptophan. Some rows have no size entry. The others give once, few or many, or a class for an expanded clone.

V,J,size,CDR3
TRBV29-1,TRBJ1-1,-,CSLRRDSNTEAFF
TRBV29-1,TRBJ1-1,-,CSAGRLNTEAFF
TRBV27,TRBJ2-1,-,CASSSSGTGGPNEQFF
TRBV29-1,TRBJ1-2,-,CSVEGRTNYGYTF
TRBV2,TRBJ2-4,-,CASKGARGKNIQYF
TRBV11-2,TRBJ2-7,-,CASSLGPGGYEQYF
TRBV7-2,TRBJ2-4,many,CASSLVRRDRGNIQYF
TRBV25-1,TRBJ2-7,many,CASSENRGAEQYF
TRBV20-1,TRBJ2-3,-,CSAGLPRSTDTQYF
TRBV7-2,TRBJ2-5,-,CASSVDVLGRETQYF
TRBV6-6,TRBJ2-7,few,CASSPGTSGGEQYF
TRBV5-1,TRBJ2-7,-,CASSSLQGAYEQYF
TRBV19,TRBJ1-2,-,CASSSTGSHGYTF
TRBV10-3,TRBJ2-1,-,CAISEFVGTAYNEQFF
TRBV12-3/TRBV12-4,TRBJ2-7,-,CASRGQGSYEQYF
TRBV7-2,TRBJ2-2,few,CASSQGGALVGELFF
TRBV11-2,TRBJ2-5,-,CASSQEGGAGETQYF
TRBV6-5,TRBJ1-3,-,CASKVEGNGNTIYF
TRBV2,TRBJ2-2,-,CASLRTANTGELFF
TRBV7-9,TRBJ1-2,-,CASSSQGASSSYTF
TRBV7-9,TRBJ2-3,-,CSSSPDLSLARDTDTQYF
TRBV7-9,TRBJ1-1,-,CASSAGTILSETEAFF
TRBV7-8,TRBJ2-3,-,CASSSPGVDTQYF
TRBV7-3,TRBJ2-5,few,CASSFGQRETQYF
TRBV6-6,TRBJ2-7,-,CASTPVGRFYEQYF
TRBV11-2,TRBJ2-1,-,CASSLDLAGGSGEQFF
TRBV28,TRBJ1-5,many,CASSLTNQPQHF
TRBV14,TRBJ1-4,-,CASSQEFSRDEKLFF
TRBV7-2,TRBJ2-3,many,CASSLVGGPGTDTQYF
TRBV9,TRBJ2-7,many,CASSPRGVGYEQYF
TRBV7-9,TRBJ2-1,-,CASRSKEEQFF
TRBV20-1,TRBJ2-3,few,CSARGGLAEADTQYF
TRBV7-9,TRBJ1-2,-,CASSYKPNYGYTF
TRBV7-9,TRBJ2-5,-,CASSFGQGAQETQYF
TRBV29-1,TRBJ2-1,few,CSVEGYRATYNEQFF
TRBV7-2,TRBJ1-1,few,CASSSSGTGGGLDTEAFF
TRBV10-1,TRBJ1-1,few,CASSQDRGASNTEAFF
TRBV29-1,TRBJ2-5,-,CSVETGGEETQYF
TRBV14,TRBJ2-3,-,CASGSSGHTQYF